This entry concerns a single T cell receptor beta chain. Its target is unknown. This specimen belongs to a study of blood T cells in healthy people across ages. At the level of the study: T cells yielded about one barcoded beta molecule per two cells through template switching. Findings of the study overall: As age increased, TCR beta diversity per million T cells fell in a roughly linear fashion. From one million sequenced T cells, diversity estimates were lower bounds.

Combining a sample-barcoded 5' primer with a J-beta primer mix, a second PCR ran for about 7 to 11 cycles. Every cDNA was tagged by a template-switch adaptor with 12 random nucleotides. TCRdb reprocessed the 5' RACE reads via MiXCR and lists one record per CDR3 protein. The sample yields around 2 million distinct CDR3 sequences, roughly 43% seen once. Source material: blood. This receptor was identified in a human donor in good health.

The CDR3 nucleotides read TGTGCCAGCAGCCGATCCCGTGGGACAGGGGACCAAGAGACCCAGTACTTC. Amino acid sequence: CASSRSRGTGDQETQYF. V usage is TRBV7-2 and J usage is TRBJ2-4, with 10 bases fitting TRBD1. The J call is doubtful: the DNA matches TRBJ2-5 better. The V gene's germline CDR1 is SGHTA and CDR2 FQGNSA. The CDR3 spans 17 residues.